This T cell receptor beta chain is from a study of identical twins. The germline V gene encodes CDR1 DFQATT and CDR2 SNEGSKA (reference sequence). The CDR3 has 15 residues. Trimming took 0 bases from V and 5 from J, leaving 17 bases between them. As for this clonotype: Antigen unknown.

TCRdb passed the 5' RACE reads through MiXCR, listing each CDR3 protein once. The sample consists of hundreds of thousands of distinct CDR3 sequences, about an eighth of them appearing once. Study results and limitations: Low generation-probability sequences were in excess among twin-shared out-of-frame alpha sequences.

The receptor's source is a woman between 18 and 30 years old in good health. The chain links TRBV20-1 to TRBJ2-7; maybe TRBD1 (5 bases). Sequencing input: memory (CD45RO+) T cells sorted from blood. The CDR3 DNA sequence: TGCAGTGCTAGAGAAGGGGTGGGTTGGGGCCACGAGCAGTACTTC. Encoded protein: CSAREGVGWGHEQYF.